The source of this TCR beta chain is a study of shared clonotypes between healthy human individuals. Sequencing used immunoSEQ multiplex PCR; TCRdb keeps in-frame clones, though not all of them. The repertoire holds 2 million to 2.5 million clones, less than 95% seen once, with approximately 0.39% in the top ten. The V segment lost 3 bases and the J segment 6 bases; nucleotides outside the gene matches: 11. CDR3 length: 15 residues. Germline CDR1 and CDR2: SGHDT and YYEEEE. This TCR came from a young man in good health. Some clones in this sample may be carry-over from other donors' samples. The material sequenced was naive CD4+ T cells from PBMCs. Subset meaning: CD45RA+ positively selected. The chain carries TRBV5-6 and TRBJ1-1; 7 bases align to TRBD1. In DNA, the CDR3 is TGTGCCAGCAGCTGGTACAGGGGTGGGGGCGCTGAAGCTTTCTTT. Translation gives CASSWYRGGGAEAFF.